Presented here are 20 T cell receptor beta chains from one specimen sequenced in a study of blood T cell repertoires in COVID-19. Data came from immunoSEQ multiplex PCR; TCRdb stores just in-frame clones and leaves some out. Of about 390,000 clones in the sample, around nine tenths are singletons; the top ten hold around 9.3%. Sequencing was carried out using PBMCs or T cells enriched from blood (not recorded which). These receptors came from a woman in her 50s who had recovered from COVID-19.

The chain has TRBV5-1 and TRBJ2-2, with a weak D call TRBD1 (6 bases). V shed 0 bases and J shed 1 base, with 7 bases lying between them. Germline-derived CDR1 and CDR2 are SGHRS and YFSETQ. The CDR3 is 15 residues long. The CDR3 region has the DNA TGCGCCAGCAGCTTGGGGGACAAGAACACCGGGGAGCTGTTTTTT. Amino acids: CASSLGDKNTGELFF.

This clone was seen only once. The chain joins TRBV28 to TRBJ2-7; 11 bases align to TRBD1. The CDR3 runs to 16 residues. Trimming removed 4 bases from V and 6 bases from J; junction bases left unmatched: 11. Germline-derived CDR1 and CDR2 are MDHEN and SYDVKM. The CDR3 sequence: CASSYTLPGQGGEQYF. The CDR3 DNA sequence: TGTGCCAGCAGTTATACGCTTCCGGGACAGGGGGGCGAGCAGTACTTC.

The gene calls are TRBV5-1 and TRBJ2-5, with 10 bases matching TRBD2. This CDR3 spans 14 amino acids. Trimming took 5 bases from V and 5 from J; bases not matched to a gene: 6. Germline lookup yields CDR1 SGHRS and CDR2 YFSETQ. The CDR3 DNA sequence: TGCGCCAGCAGGTTTCCGGGACTAGCGGAGACCCAGTACTTC. Its translation is CASRFPGLAETQYF.

V usage is TRBV18 and J usage is TRBJ1-2; D gene uncertain. V was trimmed by 2 bases and J by 2 bases, leaving 9 bases between them. Germline-derived CDR1 and CDR2 are KGHSH and LQKENI. CDR3 length: 14 residues. CDR3 coding DNA: TGTGCCAGCTCACCATCAGGAGGGAACTATGGCTACACCTTC. This codes for CASSPSGGNYGYTF.

This chain uses TRBV5-1 with TRBJ1-1, with D perhaps matching TRBD1 (6 bases). CDR1 and CDR2 from the germline V gene are SGHRS and YFSETQ. The V end was cut by 0 bases, the J end by 4 bases, with 19 bases between. The CDR3 runs 17 residues. The CDR3: CASSLVAGAGMGTEAFF. The CDR3 DNA sequence: TGCGCCAGCAGCTTGGTAGCAGGGGCAGGGATGGGCACTGAAGCTTTCTTT.

The chain joins TRBV20-1 to TRBJ1-5, with unresolved D. CDR3 length: 13 amino acids. V lost 3 bases and J lost 4, with 10 bases in between. In germline, CDR1 is DFQATT, CDR2 SNEGSKA (reference sequence). CDR3 sequence (DNA): TGCAGTGCTAGTCGGAGGGAAAATCAGCCCCAGCATTTT. As protein: CSASRRENQPQHF.

The V call is TRBV19, the J call TRBJ1-1; the D is unclear. Germline lookup yields CDR1 LNHDA and CDR2 SQIVND (reference sequence). V lost 2 bases to trimming and J lost 1 base, with 17 bases between them. CDR3 length: 17 residues. This chain's CDR3 is CASSILQIATPNTEAFF. As DNA, the CDR3 is TGTGCCAGTAGTATACTTCAGATTGCGACACCGAACACTGAAGCTTTCTTT. The complete variable domain, with remaining parts taken from reference TRBV19 and TRBJ1-1, reads DGGITQSPKYLFRKEGQNVTLSCEQNLNHDAMYWYRQDPGQGLRLIYYSQIVNDFQKGDIAEGYSVSREKKESFPLTVTSAQKNPTAFYLCASSILQIATPNTEAFFGQGTRLTVV.

The V call is TRBV5-8, the J call TRBJ1-1; 8 nucleotides agree with TRBD1. The CDR3 length is 14 residues. Per the germline V gene, CDR1 is SGHTS and CDR2 is YDEGEE. J lost 4 bases, V lost 4 bases, and 6 bases had no gene match. The CDR3 here is CASSRTGGGTEAFF. CDR3 coding DNA: TGTGCCAGCAGCCGTACAGGGGGTGGCACTGAAGCTTTCTTT.

The rearrangement joins TRBV7-6 to TRBJ2-1, with a possible D match to TRBD2 (5 bases). This CDR3 has 11 residues. V was cut by 5 bases and J by 10 bases, with 9 bases left in between. Germline CDR1 reads SGHVS; CDR2 reads FNYEAQ. This CDR3 reads CASSLEEEQFF. The CDR3 DNA is TGTGCCAGCAGCCTGGAGGAAGAGCAGTTCTTC. The full variable domain, rest sourced from reference TRBV7-6 and TRBJ2-1, is GAGVSQSPRYKVTKRGQDVALRCDPISGHVSLYWYRQALGQGPEFLTYFNYEAQQDKSGLPNDRFSAERPEGSISTLTIQRTEQRDSAMYRCASSLEEEQFFGPGTRLTVL.

The J gene is TRBJ1-4, the V gene TRBV27, with 10 bases lining up with TRBD1. V was pared by 5 bases and J by 5 bases, with 2 bases of the junction left unmatched. This CDR3 contains 14 residues. CDR1 is MNHEY, CDR2 SMNVEV, per germline (reference sequence). The CDR3 protein is CASSPTGGNEKLFF. The CDR3 bases are TGTGCCAGCAGTCCGACAGGGGGCAATGAAAAACTGTTTTTT.

This sequence joins TRBV5-3 and TRBJ2-7, with 8 bases that match TRBD2. TRBV5-3 is given ORF status, its function remaining uncertain. CDR3 length equals 16 residues. The V segment lost 4 bases and the J segment 2 bases; nucleotides outside the gene matches: 11. CDR3 sequence reads: CARSLRTSFITYEQYF. CDR3 in DNA: TGTGCCAGAAGCCTTCGGACTAGCTTTATTACCTACGAGCAGTACTTC.

The chain combines TRBV18 with TRBJ1-6; D is uncertain. The CDR3 is 14 amino acids. Trimming removed 3 bases at V and 4 bases at J, with 7 bases between. The germline gives CDR1 KGHSH, CDR2 LQKENI. The CDR3 region is CASSPAGYNSPLHF. The DNA for the CDR3 is TGTGCCAGCTCACCTGCGGGGTATAATTCACCCCTCCACTTT.

This clone is a singleton in its sample. V and J are TRBV3-1 (or the pseudogene TRBV3-2) and TRBJ1-2; 8 bases align to TRBD1. From germline, CDR1 is LGHDT and CDR2 YNNKEL (reference sequence). The CDR3 is 16 amino acids. V lost 1 base, J lost 7 bases, and 11 bases stayed unmatched. As DNA, the CDR3 is TGTGCCAGCAGCCAAGGAGTCACAGGGGGGATCGGTGGCTACACCTTC. Its translation: CASSQGVTGGIGGYTF.

On this clone: Within the sample, other DNA sequences also encode this same CDR3. The CDR3 DNA follows: TGTGCCAGCAGTTTACGAGGGAATCAGCCCCAGCATTTT. The encoded protein is CASSLRGNQPQHF. This chain connects TRBV27 to TRBJ1-5; D gene uncertain. V lost 2 bases to trimming and J lost 4 bases, with 6 bases between them. Germline V gene sequence: CDR1 MNHEY, CDR2 SMNVEV (reference sequence). The CDR3 runs to 13 residues.

This chain links TRBV27 with TRBJ1-1; 7 nucleotides match TRBD1. The germline V gene has CDR1 MNHEY and CDR2 SMNVEV (reference sequence). The CDR3 runs 16 residues. V lost 6 bases and J lost 5; bases outside the gene matches: 15. CDR3 nucleotide sequence: TGTGCCAGCAGCCCTGGGGGCAGGGGGTTTGGGACTGAAGCTTTCTTT. It encodes CASSPGGRGFGTEAFF.

The rearrangement uses TRBV27 and TRBJ1-1, with D unresolved. CDR3 length equals 14 residues. V gave up 2 bases and J gave up 8 bases, with 15 bases separating them. Germline V gene data show CDR1 as MNHEY and CDR2 as SMNVEV (reference sequence). The CDR3 nucleotides are TGTGCCAGCAGTTTAGGAGGTCGATCGCGAGAAGCTTTCTTT. It specifies CASSLGGRSREAFF.

This chain connects TRBV10-3 to TRBJ2-3; possibly TRBD2 for D (6 bases). V was clipped by 3 bases and J by 0 bases, with 16 bases between them. Germline CDR1 is ENHRY and CDR2 is SYGVKD. This CDR3 is 17 amino acids long. The CDR3 spells CAISEPLGGVSTDTQYF. DNA of the CDR3: TGTGCCATCAGTGAACCTCTTGGCGGGGTAAGCACAGATACGCAGTATTTT.

The chain joins TRBV5-1 to TRBJ2-1, with 13 bases fitting TRBD2. The CDR3 length is 18 residues. CDR1 and CDR2 (germline): SGHRS, YFSETQ. The trim removed 3 bases at V and 0 bases at J, leaving 6 bases unmatched. CDR3 nucleotide sequence: TGCGCCAGCAGCTCGTCAGGGACTAGCGGGGTCTCCTACAATGAGCAGTTCTTC. This codes for CASSSSGTSGVSYNEQFF.

The CDR3 loop is CATSLSGTDTQYF. As DNA, the CDR3 is TGTGCCACCTCCCTTAGCGGCACAGATACGCAGTATTTT. This chain links TRBV24-1 with TRBJ2-3, with D perhaps TRBD2 (5 bases). Germline-derived CDR1 and CDR2 are KGHDR and SFDVKD. The CDR3 extends over 13 amino acids. V gave up 9 bases and J gave up 1 base, with 10 bases separating them.

The chain combines TRBV2 with TRBJ2-1; a possible D gene is TRBD2 (5 bases). The V end lost 4 bases, the J end lost 5 bases, and 18 bases lay between the germline ends. CDR3 size: 16 residues. Per the germline V gene, CDR1 is SNHLY and CDR2 is FYNNEI. In nucleotides, the CDR3 is TGTGCCAGCAGTGGAAAAAAGTGGGAGTCAAACAATGAGCAGTTCTTC. Its translation is CASSGKKWESNNEQFF.